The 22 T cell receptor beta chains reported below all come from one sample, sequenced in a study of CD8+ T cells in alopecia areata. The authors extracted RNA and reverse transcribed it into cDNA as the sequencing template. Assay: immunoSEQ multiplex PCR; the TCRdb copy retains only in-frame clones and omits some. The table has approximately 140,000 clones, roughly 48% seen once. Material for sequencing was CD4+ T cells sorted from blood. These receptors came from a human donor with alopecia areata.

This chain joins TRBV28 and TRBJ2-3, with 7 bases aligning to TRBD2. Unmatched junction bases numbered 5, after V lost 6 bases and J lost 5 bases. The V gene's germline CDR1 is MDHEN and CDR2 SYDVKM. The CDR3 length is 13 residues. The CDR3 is CASSPAGQDTQYF. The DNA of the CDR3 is TGTGCCAGCAGCCCAGCGGGGCAAGATACGCAGTATTTT. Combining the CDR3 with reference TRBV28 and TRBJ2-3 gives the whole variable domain DVKVTQSSRYLVKRTGEKVFLECVQDMDHENMFWYRQDPGLGLRLIYFSYDVKMKEKGDIPEGYSVSREKKERFSLILESASTNQTSMYLCASSPAGQDTQYFGPGTRLTVL.

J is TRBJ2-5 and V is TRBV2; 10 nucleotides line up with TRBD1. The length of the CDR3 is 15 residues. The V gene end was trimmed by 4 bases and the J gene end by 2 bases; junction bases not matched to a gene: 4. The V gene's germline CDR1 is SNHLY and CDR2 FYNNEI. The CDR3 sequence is CASSVDRGRQETQYF. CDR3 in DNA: TGTGCCAGCAGTGTCGACAGGGGGCGGCAAGAGACCCAGTACTTC.

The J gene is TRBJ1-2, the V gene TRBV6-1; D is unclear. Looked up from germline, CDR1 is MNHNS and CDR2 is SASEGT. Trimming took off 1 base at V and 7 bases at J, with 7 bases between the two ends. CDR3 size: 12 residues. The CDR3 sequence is CASSEGLGGYTF. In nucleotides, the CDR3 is TGTGCCAGCAGTGAAGGCCTGGGTGGCTACACCTTC.

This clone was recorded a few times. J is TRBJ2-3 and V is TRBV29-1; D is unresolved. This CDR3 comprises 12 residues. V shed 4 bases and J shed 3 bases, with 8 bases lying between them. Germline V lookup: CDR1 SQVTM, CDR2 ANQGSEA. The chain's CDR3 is CSVVGKTDTQYF. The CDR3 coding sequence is TGCAGCGTTGTGGGGAAAACAGATACGCAGTATTTT.

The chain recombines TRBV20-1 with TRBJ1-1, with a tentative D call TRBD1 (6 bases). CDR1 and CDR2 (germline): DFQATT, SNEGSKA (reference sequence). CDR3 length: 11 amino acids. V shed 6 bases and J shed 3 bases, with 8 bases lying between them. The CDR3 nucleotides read TGCAGTGCCACAGGGTACACTGAAGCTTTCTTT. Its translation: CSATGYTEAFF.

The CDR3 DNA follows: TGTGCCAGCGGCGGAGTGCACCCCCTCTACAATGAGCAGTTCTTC. It is translated as CASGGVHPLYNEQFF. The chain carries TRBV7-6 and TRBJ2-1; D gene unclear. Germline V lookup: CDR1 SGHVS, CDR2 FNYEAQ. V lost 8 bases and J lost 3, with 17 bases in between. The CDR3 contains 15 residues.

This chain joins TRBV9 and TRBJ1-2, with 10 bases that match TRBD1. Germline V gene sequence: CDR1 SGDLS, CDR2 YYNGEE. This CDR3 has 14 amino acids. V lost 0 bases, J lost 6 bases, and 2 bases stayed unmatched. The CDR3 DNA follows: TGTGCCAGCAGCGTAGCGGGACAGGGGAATGGCTACACCTTC. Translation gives CASSVAGQGNGYTF.

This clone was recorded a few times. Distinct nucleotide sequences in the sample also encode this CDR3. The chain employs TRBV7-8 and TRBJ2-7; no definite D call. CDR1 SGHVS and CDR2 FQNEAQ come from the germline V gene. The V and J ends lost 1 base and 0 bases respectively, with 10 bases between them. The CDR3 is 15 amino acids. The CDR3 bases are TGTGCCAGCAGCTTAGAGGCTAGGAGCTCCTACGAGCAGTACTTC. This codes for CASSLEARSSYEQYF.

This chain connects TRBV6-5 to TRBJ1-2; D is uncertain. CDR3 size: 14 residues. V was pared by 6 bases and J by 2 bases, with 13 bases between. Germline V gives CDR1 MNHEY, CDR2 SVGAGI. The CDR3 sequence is CASSRRTANYGYTF. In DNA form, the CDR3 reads TGTGCCAGCAGCCGCCGAACCGCGAACTATGGCTACACCTTC.

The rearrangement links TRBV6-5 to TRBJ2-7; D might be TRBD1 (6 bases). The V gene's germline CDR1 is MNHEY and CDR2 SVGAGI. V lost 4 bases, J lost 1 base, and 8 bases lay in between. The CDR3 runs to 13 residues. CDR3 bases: TGTGCCAGCAGTTCGGACAGATCCTACGAGCAGTACTTC. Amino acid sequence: CASSSDRSYEQYF.

CDR3 sequence reads: CASSKNPGTSPNEQYF. As DNA, the CDR3 is TGTGCCAGCAGCAAAAACCCCGGGACTAGCCCTAACGAGCAGTACTTC. The chain links TRBV7-2 to TRBJ2-7; 9 bases match TRBD2. The CDR3 consists of 16 residues. CDR1 SGHTA and CDR2 FQGNSA come from the germline V gene. V lost 5 bases to trimming and J lost 5 bases; unmatched junction nucleotides: 13.

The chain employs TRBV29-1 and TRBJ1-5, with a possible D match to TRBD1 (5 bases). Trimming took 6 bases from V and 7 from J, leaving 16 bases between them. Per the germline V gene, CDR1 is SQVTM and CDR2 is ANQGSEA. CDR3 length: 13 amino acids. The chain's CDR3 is CSVAGRGEQPQHF. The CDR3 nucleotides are TGCAGCGTAGCGGGGCGGGGAGAACAGCCCCAGCATTTT.

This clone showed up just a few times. The CDR3 sequence: CASSAGFQGSLEQYF. CDR3 bases: TGTGCCAGCAGTGCAGGGTTCCAGGGTTCCCTGGAGCAGTACTTC. The gene calls are TRBV28 and TRBJ2-7, with D maybe TRBD1 (5 bases). The germline CDR1 and CDR2 sequences are MDHEN and SYDVKM. The length of the CDR3 is 15 residues. Trimming cost V 5 bases and J 7 bases, with 21 bases left between them.

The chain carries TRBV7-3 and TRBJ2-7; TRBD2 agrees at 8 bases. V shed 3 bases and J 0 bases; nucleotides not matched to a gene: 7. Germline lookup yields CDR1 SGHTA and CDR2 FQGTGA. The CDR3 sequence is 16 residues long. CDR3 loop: CASSFTRGRTSYEQYF. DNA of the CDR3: TGTGCCAGCAGCTTCACCCGCGGGAGGACCTCCTACGAGCAGTACTTC.

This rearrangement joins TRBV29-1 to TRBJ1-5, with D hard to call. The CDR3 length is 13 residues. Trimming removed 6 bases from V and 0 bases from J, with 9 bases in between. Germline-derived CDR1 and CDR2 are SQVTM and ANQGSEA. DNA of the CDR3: TGCAGCGTGCGGACGGATAGCAATCAGCCCCAGCATTTT. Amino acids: CSVRTDSNQPQHF.

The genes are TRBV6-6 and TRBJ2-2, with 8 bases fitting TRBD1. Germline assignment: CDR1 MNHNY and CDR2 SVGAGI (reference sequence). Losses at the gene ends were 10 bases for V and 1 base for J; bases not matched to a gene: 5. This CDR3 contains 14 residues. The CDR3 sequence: CATKGQGNTGELFF. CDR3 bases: TGTGCCACCAAAGGACAGGGGAACACCGGGGAGCTGTTTTTT.

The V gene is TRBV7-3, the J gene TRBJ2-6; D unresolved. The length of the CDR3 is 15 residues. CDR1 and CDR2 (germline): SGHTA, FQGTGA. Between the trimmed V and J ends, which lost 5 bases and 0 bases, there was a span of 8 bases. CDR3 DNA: TGTGCCAGCAGCCCCGGTAGCTCTGGGGCCAACGTCCTGACTTTC. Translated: CASSPGSSGANVLTF.

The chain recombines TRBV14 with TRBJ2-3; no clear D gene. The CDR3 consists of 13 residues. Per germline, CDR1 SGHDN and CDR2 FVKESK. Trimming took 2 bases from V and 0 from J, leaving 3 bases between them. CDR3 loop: CASSQFSTDTQYF. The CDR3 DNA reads TGTGCCAGCAGCCAATTTAGCACAGATACGCAGTATTTT.

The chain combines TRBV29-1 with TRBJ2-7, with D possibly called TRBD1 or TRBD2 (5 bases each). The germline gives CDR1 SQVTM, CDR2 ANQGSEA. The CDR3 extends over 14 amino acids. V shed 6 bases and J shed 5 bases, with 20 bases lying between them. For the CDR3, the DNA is TGCAGCGTCGTCCGGGACCCCTTCCCCCACGAGCAGTACTTC. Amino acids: CSVVRDPFPHEQYF.

The DNA of the CDR3 is TGCGCCCACTTTGTGTTGCAGGCCCATCAAGAGACCCAGTACTTC. This codes for CAHFVLQAHQETQYF. The gene calls are TRBV23-1 and TRBJ2-5; D is unclear. TRBV23-1 is an ORF, and what it does is uncertain. This CDR3 has 15 residues. Trimming took 11 bases from V and 2 from J, leaving 21 bases between them.

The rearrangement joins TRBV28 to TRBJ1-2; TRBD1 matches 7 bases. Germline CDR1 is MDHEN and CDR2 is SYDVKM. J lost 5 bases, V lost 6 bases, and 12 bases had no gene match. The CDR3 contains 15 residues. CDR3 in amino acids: CASSSAAGTVYGYTF. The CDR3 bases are TGTGCCAGCAGCAGTGCCGCCGGGACAGTTTATGGCTACACCTTC.

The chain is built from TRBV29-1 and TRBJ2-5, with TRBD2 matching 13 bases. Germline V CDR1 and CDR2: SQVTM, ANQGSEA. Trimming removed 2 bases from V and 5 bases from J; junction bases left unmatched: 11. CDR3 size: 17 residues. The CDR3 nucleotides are TGCAGCGTTGAATATCGACGGACTAGCGGGAGACCGGAGACCCAGTACTTC. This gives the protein CSVEYRRTSGRPETQYF.